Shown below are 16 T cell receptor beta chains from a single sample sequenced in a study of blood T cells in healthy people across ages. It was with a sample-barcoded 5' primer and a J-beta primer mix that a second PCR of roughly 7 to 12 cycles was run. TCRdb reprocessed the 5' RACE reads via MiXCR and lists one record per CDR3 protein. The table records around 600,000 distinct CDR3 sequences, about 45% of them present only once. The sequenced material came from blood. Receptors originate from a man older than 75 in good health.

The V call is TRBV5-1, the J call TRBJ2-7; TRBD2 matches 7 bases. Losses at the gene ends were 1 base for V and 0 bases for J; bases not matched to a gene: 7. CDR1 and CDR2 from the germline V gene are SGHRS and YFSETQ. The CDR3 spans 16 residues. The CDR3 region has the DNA TGCGCCAGCAGCTTGAGTAGCGGGCCGACCTCCTACGAGCAGTACTTC. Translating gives CASSLSSGPTSYEQYF.

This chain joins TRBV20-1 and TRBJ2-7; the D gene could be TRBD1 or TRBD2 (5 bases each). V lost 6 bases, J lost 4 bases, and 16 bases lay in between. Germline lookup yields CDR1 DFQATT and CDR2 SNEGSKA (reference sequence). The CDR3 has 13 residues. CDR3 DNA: TGCAGTGCCATCCGGGACGGAAATTACGAGCAGTACTTC. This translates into CSAIRDGNYEQYF.

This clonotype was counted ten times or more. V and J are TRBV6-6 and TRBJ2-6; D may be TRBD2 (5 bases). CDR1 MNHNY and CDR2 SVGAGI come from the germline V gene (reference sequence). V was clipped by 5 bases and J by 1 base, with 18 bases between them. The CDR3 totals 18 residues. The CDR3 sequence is CASSPPGKANSGANVLTF. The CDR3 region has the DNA TGTGCCAGCAGTCCCCCCGGGAAAGCGAATTCTGGGGCCAACGTCCTGACTTTC.

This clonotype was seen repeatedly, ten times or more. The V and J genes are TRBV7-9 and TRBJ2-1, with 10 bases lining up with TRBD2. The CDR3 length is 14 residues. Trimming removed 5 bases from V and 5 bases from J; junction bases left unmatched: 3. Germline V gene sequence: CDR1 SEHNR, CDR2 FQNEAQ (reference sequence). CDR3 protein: CASSRTSGHNEQFF. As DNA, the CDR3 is TGTGCCAGCAGCCGGACTAGCGGTCACAATGAGCAGTTCTTC.

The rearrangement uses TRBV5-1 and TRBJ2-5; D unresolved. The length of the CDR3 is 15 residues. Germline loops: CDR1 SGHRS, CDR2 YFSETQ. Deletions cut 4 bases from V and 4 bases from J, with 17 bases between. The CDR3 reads CASSTPTSQSETQYF. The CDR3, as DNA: TGCGCCAGCAGCACCCCGACCAGCCAGTCAGAGACCCAGTACTTC.

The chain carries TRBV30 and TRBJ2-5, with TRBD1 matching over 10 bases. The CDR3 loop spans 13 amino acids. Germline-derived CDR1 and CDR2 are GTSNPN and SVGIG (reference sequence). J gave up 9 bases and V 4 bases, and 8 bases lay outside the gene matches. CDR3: CAWTQGTGEPQYF. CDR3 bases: TGTGCCTGGACCCAGGGGACAGGGGAGCCCCAGTACTTC.

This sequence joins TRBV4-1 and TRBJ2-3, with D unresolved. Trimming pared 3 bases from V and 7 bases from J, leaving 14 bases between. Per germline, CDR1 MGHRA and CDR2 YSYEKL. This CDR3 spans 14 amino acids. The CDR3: CASSQTLPANTQYF. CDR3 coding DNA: TGCGCCAGCAGCCAGACCCTCCCCGCGAATACGCAGTATTTT.

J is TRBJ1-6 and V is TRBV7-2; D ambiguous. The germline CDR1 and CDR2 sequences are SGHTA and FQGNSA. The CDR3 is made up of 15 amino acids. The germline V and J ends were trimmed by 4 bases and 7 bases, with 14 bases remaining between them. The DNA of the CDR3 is TGTGCCAGCAGCTCGGCGCCGAGACCAAATTCACCCCTCCACTTT. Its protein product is CASSSAPRPNSPLHF.

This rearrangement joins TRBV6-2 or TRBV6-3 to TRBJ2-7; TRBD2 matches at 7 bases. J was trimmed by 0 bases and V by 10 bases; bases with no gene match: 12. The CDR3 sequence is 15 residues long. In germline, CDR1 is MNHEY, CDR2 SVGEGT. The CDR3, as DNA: TGTGCCACCTTGGCAGACGGGAGGCGCTCCTACGAGCAGTACTTC. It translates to CATLADGRRSYEQYF.

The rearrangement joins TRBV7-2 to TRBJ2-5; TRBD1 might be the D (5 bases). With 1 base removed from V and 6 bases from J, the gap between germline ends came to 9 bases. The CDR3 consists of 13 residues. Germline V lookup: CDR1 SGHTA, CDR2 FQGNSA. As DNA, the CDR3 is TGTGCCAGCAGCTTAGAGGGGTCCAAGACCCAGTACTTC. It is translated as CASSLEGSKTQYF.

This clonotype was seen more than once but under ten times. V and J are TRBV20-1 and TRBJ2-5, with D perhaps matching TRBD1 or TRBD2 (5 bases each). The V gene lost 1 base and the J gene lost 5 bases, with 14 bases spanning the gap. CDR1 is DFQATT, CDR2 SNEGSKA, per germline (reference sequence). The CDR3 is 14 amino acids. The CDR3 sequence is CSARVRGVWETQYF. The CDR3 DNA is TGCAGTGCTAGAGTGAGAGGGGTATGGGAGACCCAGTACTTC.

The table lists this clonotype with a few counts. The CDR3 bases are TGCAGCGTTGCCAAAGCCACTAGTTGGGGGGAGCTGTTTTTT. This translates into CSVAKATSWGELFF. J is TRBJ2-2 and V is TRBV29-1, with D tentatively TRBD2 (5 bases). Germline values: CDR1 SQVTM, CDR2 ANQGSEA. This CDR3 spans 14 amino acids. V lost 4 bases and J 8 bases, leaving 17 bases between the germline ends.

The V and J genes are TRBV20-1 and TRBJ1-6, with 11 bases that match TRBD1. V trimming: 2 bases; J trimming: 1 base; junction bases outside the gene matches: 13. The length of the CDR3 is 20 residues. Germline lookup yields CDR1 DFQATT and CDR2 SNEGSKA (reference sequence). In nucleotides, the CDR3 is TGCAGTGCTAGAAGACCGGGACAGGGGGAAAAGATATCCTATAATTCACCCCTCCACTTT. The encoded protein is CSARRPGQGEKISYNSPLHF.

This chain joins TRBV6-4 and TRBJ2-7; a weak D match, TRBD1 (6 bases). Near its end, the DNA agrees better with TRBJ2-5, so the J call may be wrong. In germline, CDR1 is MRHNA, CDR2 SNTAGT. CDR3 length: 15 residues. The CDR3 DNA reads TGTGCCAGCAGTGACTCGGGGGCCGGTGCCTCGACCCAGTACTTC. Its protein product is CASSDSGAGASTQYF.

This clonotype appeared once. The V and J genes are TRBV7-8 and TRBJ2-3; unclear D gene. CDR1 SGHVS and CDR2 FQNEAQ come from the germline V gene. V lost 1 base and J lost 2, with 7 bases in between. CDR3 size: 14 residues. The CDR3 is CASSLVEHTDTQYF. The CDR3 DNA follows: TGTGCCAGCAGCTTAGTTGAGCACACAGATACGCAGTATTTT.

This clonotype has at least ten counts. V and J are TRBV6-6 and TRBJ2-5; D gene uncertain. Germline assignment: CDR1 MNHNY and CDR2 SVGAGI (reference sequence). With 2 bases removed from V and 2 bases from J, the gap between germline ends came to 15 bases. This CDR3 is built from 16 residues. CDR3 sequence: CASSYTSRTLQETQYF. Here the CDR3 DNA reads TGTGCCAGCAGTTACACCAGTCGCACACTACAAGAGACCCAGTACTTC.